The 11 T cell receptor beta chains given below trace back to one sample, sequenced in a study of T cell responses to AZD1222 COVID-19 vaccine. Clones were sequenced by immunoSEQ multiplex PCR, and TCRdb holds only the in-frame ones, with some missing. The table lists under 200,000 clones, around 90% of them singletons. The sequencing here drew on peripheral blood, taken 28 days after the second dose of the MenACWY control vaccine. These receptors were taken from an adult who received the MenACWY meningococcal vaccine as a control.

Only one count was recorded for this clone. V gene TRBV19 combines with J gene TRBJ2-5; the D gene is possibly TRBD1 (6 bases). Trimming took off 3 bases at V and 5 bases at J, with 10 bases between the two ends. The germline gives CDR1 LNHDA, CDR2 SQIVND (reference sequence). The CDR3 is 13 residues long. Here the CDR3 DNA reads TGTGCCAGTAGTATCAGGGGCCAGGAGACCCAGTACTTC. Protein product: CASSIRGQETQYF.

This clone was seen more than once but under ten times. The gene calls are TRBV9 and TRBJ1-3; perhaps TRBD1 as D (5 bases). Deletions cut 3 bases from V and 0 bases from J, with 13 bases between. This CDR3 contains 16 residues. CDR1 is SGDLS and CDR2 is YYNGEE in the germline V gene. The CDR3, as DNA: TGTGCCAGCAGCGGGGCCCAGGGCCGCTCTGGAAACACCATATATTTT. It translates to CASSGAQGRSGNTIYF.

The chain couples TRBV19 to TRBJ2-5, with 7 bases aligning to TRBD1. Unmatched junction bases numbered 4, after V lost 6 bases and J lost 0 bases. This CDR3 spans 14 amino acids. Germline assignment: CDR1 LNHDA and CDR2 SQIVND (reference sequence). CDR3 amino acids: CASRNQGDQETQYF. DNA for the CDR3: TGTGCCAGTAGGAACCAGGGGGACCAAGAGACCCAGTACTTC.

The CDR3 loop reads CASSRPHDEQFF. CDR3 coding DNA: TGTGCCAGCAGCCGTCCCCACGATGAGCAGTTCTTC. The chain uses TRBV4-2 and TRBJ2-1; D not certain. Germline assignment: CDR1 LGHNA and CDR2 YNFKEQ. V dropped 4 bases and J dropped 8 bases, with 9 bases sitting between them. The CDR3 extends over 12 amino acids.

The V call is TRBV28, the J call TRBJ1-5; a weak D match, TRBD1 (5 bases). The germline gives CDR1 MDHEN, CDR2 SYDVKM. This CDR3 comprises 13 residues. V was cut by 6 bases and J by 3 bases, with 9 bases left in between. The CDR3 DNA reads TGTGCCAGCAGGGGGGGGACCAATCAGCCCCAGCATTTT. This codes for CASRGGTNQPQHF.

The rearrangement joins TRBV11-2 to TRBJ2-3, with D uncertain. Per germline, CDR1 SGHAT and CDR2 FQNNGV. Trimming removed 0 bases from V and 8 bases from J, with 12 bases in between. The CDR3 spans 14 residues. Written as DNA, the CDR3 is TGTGCCAGCAGCTTAGAGCGCGGTTTACCTACGCAGTATTTT. It is translated as CASSLERGLPTQYF.

The chain couples TRBV7-3 to TRBJ2-7, with 11 nucleotides matching TRBD2. The CDR3 extends over 15 amino acids. From germline, CDR1 is SGHTA and CDR2 FQGTGA. The V gene end was trimmed by 5 bases and the J gene end by 3 bases; junction bases not matched to a gene: 6. CDR3 sequence: CASSPTGLADYEQYF. The CDR3 DNA is TGTGCCAGCAGCCCTACGGGACTAGCGGACTACGAGCAGTACTTC.

The rearrangement links TRBV19 to TRBJ1-3; D not resolved. Germline V gene lookup returns CDR1 LNHDA and CDR2 SQIVND (reference sequence). CDR3 size: 15 residues. Trimming stripped 6 bases from V and 1 base from J, with 13 bases between. CDR3 nucleotides: TGTGCCAGTAGCCCCGTCGGCTTTTCTGGAAACACCATATATTTT. This sequence encodes CASSPVGFSGNTIYF.

The chain couples TRBV28 to TRBJ2-7; D gene uncertain. Germline-derived CDR1 and CDR2 are MDHEN and SYDVKM. Trimming left V 6 bases short and J 4 bases short, with 10 bases between. The CDR3 covers 12 residues. The CDR3 sequence: CASSRRAYEQYF. CDR3 DNA: TGTGCCAGCAGCCGACGCGCTTACGAGCAGTACTTC.

This sequence joins TRBV24-1 and TRBJ1-1; no clear D. Trimming removed 3 bases from V and 0 bases from J, with 7 bases in between. The germline V gene encodes CDR1 KGHDR and CDR2 SFDVKD. CDR3 length equals 14 residues. CDR3 bases: TGTGCCACCAGTGATAACGGGTTGAACACTGAAGCTTTCTTT. It encodes CATSDNGLNTEAFF.

CDR3 coding DNA: TGTGCCAGCAGCTTGTTGGGACTTCAGGGGCATGAGCAGTTCTTC. It specifies CASSLLGLQGHEQFF. The chain has TRBV7-2 and TRBJ2-1; the D call may be TRBD1 or TRBD2 (6 bases each). Germline assignment: CDR1 SGHTA and CDR2 FQGNSA. The CDR3 totals 15 residues. The V end lost 3 bases, the J end lost 8 bases, and 17 bases lay between the germline ends.